This T cell receptor (beta chain) stems from a study of blood T cell repertoires in COVID-19. Study information: Spain, Italy and the United States supplied samples that represented acute and convalescent COVID-19.

Ages ranged from roughly 18 to 100 years, with residence in approximately 25 US areas. Repertoires were generated with immunoSEQ multiplex PCR, while TCRdb's copy carries only in-frame clones and drops some. Of about 210,000 clones listed, 65% to 90% are singletons. The CDR3 runs to 14 residues. Unmatched junction bases numbered 8, after V lost 6 bases and J lost 4 bases. Germline-derived CDR1 and CDR2 are SQVTM and ANQGSEA. This TCR was recovered from a woman between 45 and 65 years old with acute COVID-19. Sample: PBMCs or T cells enriched from blood (not recorded which). This rearrangement joins TRBV29-1 to TRBJ2-3, with 9 bases matching TRBD2. For the CDR3, the DNA is TGCAGCGTCGCCTTAGCGGGAGAATCAGATACGCAGTATTTT. The encoded protein is CSVALAGESDTQYF.